This T cell receptor beta chain was documented in a study of CD4+ T cells in melanoma. This table comes from immunoSEQ multiplex PCR, and its TCRdb copy is limited to in-frame clones, with some not included. The sample comprises fewer than 11,000 clones, about 59% of which are singletons, and less than 25% rests with the top ten. The CDR3 length is 13 residues. The germline V and J ends were trimmed by 2 bases and 7 bases, with 9 bases remaining between them. CDR1 is MNHEY and CDR2 is SMNVEV in the germline V gene (reference sequence). The sample comprised cells from a culture (not recorded whether cultured in vitro). This chain links TRBV27 with TRBJ1-5; D remains unclear. The receptor was isolated from a human donor with melanoma. CDR3 sequence (DNA): TGTGCCAGCAGTTTAAGCTGGTCACAGCCCCAGCATTTT. Translating it yields CASSLSWSQPQHF.